Described below is a single T cell receptor (beta chain) sequence and its context. Germline V gene data show CDR1 as MDHEN and CDR2 as SYDVKM. The CDR3 consists of 14 residues. Trimming took off 0 bases at V and 3 bases at J, with 5 bases between the two ends. The data were obtained in a study of control samples from healthy donors and cancer patients. The method was immunoSEQ multiplex PCR; TCRdb's version includes in-frame clones alone and lacks a portion of them. The table shows 150,000 to 200,000 clones, with roughly 92% occurring only once. The sequence came from a man younger than 45 in good health. Sequencing used blood. V usage is TRBV28 and J usage is TRBJ2-2; D unclear. The CDR3 is CASSLWADTGELFF. CDR3 DNA: TGTGCCAGCAGTTTATGGGCAGACACCGGGGAGCTGTTTTTT.